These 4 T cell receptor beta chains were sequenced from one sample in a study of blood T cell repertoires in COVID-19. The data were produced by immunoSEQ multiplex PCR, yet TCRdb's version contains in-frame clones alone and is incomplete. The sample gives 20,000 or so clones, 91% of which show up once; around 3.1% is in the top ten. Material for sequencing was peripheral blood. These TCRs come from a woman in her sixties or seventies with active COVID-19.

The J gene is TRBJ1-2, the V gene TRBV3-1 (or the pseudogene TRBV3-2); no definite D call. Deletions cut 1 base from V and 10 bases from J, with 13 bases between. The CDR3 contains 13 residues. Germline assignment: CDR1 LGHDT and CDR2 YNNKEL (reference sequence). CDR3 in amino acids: CASSQVNRGYYTF. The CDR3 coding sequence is TGTGCCAGCAGCCAAGTAAATCGCGGCTACTACACCTTC.

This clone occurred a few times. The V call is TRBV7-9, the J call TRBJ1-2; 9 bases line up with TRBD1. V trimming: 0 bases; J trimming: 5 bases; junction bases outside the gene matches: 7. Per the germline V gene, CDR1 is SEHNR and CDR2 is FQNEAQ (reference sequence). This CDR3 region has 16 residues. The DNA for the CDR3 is TGTGCCAGCAGCTTAGCTCACAGGGGGCTCGGATATGGCTACACCTTC. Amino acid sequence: CASSLAHRGLGYGYTF.

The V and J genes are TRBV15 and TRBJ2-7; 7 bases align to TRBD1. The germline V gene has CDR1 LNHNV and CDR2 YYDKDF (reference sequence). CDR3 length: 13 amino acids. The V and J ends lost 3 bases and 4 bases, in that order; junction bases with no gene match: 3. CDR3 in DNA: TGTGCCACCAGCAGGGGACAGACTTACGAGCAGTACTTC. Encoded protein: CATSRGQTYEQYF.

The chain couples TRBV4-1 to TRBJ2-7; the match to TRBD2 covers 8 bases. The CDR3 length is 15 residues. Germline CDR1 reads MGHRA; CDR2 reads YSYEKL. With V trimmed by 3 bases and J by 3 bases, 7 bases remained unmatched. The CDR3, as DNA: TGCGCCAGCAGCCAGACGCCGGGGGGGTTCTACGAGCAGTACTTC. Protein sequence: CASSQTPGGFYEQYF.